The 23 T cell receptor beta chains given below trace back to one sample, sequenced in a study of identifying expanded T cells in peripheral blood. The method was immunoSEQ multiplex PCR; TCRdb's version includes in-frame clones alone and lacks a portion of them. The profile shows under 70,000 clones, more than 70% of them singletons. What was sequenced was blood. The receptors originated from a person between 18 and 69 years old in good health.

The V call is TRBV29-1, the J call TRBJ2-3; 9 nucleotides align to TRBD1. This CDR3 is 15 amino acids long. Germline V lookup: CDR1 SQVTM, CDR2 ANQGSEA. The V gene end was trimmed by 5 bases and the J gene end by 9 bases; junction bases not matched to a gene: 15. In DNA, the CDR3 is TGCAGCGTTCAACCGGGACAGGGCTTAGATAGGACGCAGTATTTT. This encodes CSVQPGQGLDRTQYF.

This clone turned up a few times. The chain recombines TRBV6-4 with TRBJ2-3; 11 bases line up with TRBD1. The germline V gene encodes CDR1 MRHNA and CDR2 SNTAGT. CDR3 length: 15 residues. Trimming took 3 bases from V and 2 from J; bases not matched to a gene: 1. The CDR3 DNA follows: TGTGCCAGCAGTGAGGACAGGGGGCACACAGATACGCAGTATTTT. It specifies CASSEDRGHTDTQYF.

The chain carries TRBV5-1 and TRBJ2-7, with 7 bases aligning to TRBD2. The V and J ends lost 4 bases and 7 bases, in that order; junction bases with no gene match: 11. This CDR3 has 14 amino acids. In germline, CDR1 is SGHRS, CDR2 YFSETQ. The CDR3 here is CASSPQRGPREQYF. The CDR3 coding sequence is TGCGCCAGCAGCCCCCAGCGGGGCCCTCGGGAGCAGTACTTC.

This chain uses TRBV7-9 with TRBJ1-2, with no clear D. V was cut by 4 bases and J by 1 base, with 16 bases left in between. This CDR3 is built from 16 residues. Germline CDR1 is SEHNR and CDR2 is FQNEAQ (reference sequence). The CDR3, as DNA: TGTGCCAGCAGCTCCCGAGACACAGAAATTAACTATGGCTACACCTTC. The encoded protein is CASSSRDTEINYGYTF.

This chain connects TRBV27 to TRBJ2-3, with D tentatively TRBD2 (6 bases). The CDR3 sequence is 15 residues long. CDR1 MNHEY and CDR2 SMNVEV come from the germline V gene (reference sequence). The V end was cut by 5 bases, the J end by 0 bases, with 12 bases between. The chain's CDR3 is CASSPGGASTDTQYF. For the CDR3, the DNA is TGTGCCAGCAGTCCCGGGGGTGCTAGCACAGATACGCAGTATTTT.

This clone has a handful of counts. The chain uses TRBV6-4 and TRBJ2-1; 8 bases line up with TRBD2. The germline CDR1 and CDR2 sequences are MRHNA and SNTAGT. J gave up 2 bases and V 0 bases, and 0 bases lay outside the gene matches. This CDR3 contains 15 residues. CDR3 region: CASSDSAGAYNEQFF. The DNA for the CDR3 is TGTGCCAGCAGTGACTCAGCGGGAGCCTACAATGAGCAGTTCTTC.

In DNA form, the CDR3 reads TGTGCCTGGAGTGTCATGGCAGAAAATCAGCCCCAGCATTTT. Encoded protein: CAWSVMAENQPQHF. This chain links TRBV30 with TRBJ1-5; D remains ambiguous. Germline CDR1 and CDR2: GTSNPN and SVGIG (reference sequence). This CDR3 has 14 amino acids. Trimming removed 0 bases at V and 4 bases at J, with 10 bases between.

V usage is TRBV30 and J usage is TRBJ2-7, with 10 bases lining up with TRBD1. Germline values: CDR1 GTSNPN, CDR2 SVGIG (reference sequence). This CDR3 region has 13 residues. Trimming removed 8 bases from V and 5 bases from J; junction bases left unmatched: 9. The CDR3 is CASTTGGFHEQYF. The CDR3 DNA is TGTGCCAGCACGACAGGGGGCTTCCACGAGCAGTACTTC.

The CDR3 bases are TGTGCCAGCAGCTTGGACAGGCCGTCCTACGAGCAGTACTTC. It translates to CASSLDRPSYEQYF. The rearrangement links TRBV7-2 to TRBJ2-7, with 7 bases matching TRBD1. Germline V gene sequence: CDR1 SGHTA, CDR2 FQGNSA. V trimming: 3 bases; J trimming: 1 base; junction bases outside the gene matches: 3. CDR3 length: 14 residues.

The J gene is TRBJ1-1, the V gene TRBV18; 10 bases are a match to TRBD1. Germline trimming cut 3 bases from V and 0 bases from J; bases unmatched to any gene: 4. Germline CDR1 KGHSH, CDR2 LQKENI. The CDR3 contains 16 residues. CDR3 sequence: CASSPGTGAMNTEAFF. CDR3 bases: TGTGCCAGCTCACCTGGGACAGGGGCAATGAACACTGAAGCTTTCTTT.

This clone was detected once. J is TRBJ1-5 and V is TRBV18, with D perhaps matching TRBD1 (6 bases). V was shortened by 5 bases and J by 4 bases, with 15 bases between the two germline ends. Germline-derived CDR1 and CDR2 are KGHSH and LQKENI. The CDR3 length is 15 residues. CDR3 nucleotide sequence: TGTGCCAGCTCAAAAGGTCGGGACATAAATCAGCCCCAGCATTTT. Protein: CASSKGRDINQPQHF.

The chain has TRBV5-1 and TRBJ2-5; D ambiguous. Germline V gene data show CDR1 as SGHRS and CDR2 as YFSETQ. The CDR3 consists of 12 residues. The V and J ends lost 1 base and 2 bases respectively, with 3 bases between them. For the CDR3, the DNA is TGCGCCAGCAGCTTGAATCAAGAGACCCAGTACTTC. Translation gives CASSLNQETQYF.

The chain links TRBV6-1 to TRBJ1-5, with unresolved D. This CDR3 is 15 amino acids long. V lost 3 bases, J lost 0 bases, and 9 bases lay in between. Germline lookup yields CDR1 MNHNS and CDR2 SASEGT. CDR3 sequence (DNA): TGTGCCAGCAGTGACCCCGGTTATAGCAATCAGCCCCAGCATTTT. Its protein is CASSDPGYSNQPQHF.

The rearrangement uses TRBV6-5 and TRBJ1-3; no clear D gene. The V and J ends lost 2 bases and 3 bases respectively, with 11 bases between them. CDR1 is MNHEY, CDR2 SVGAGI, per germline. The CDR3 loop spans 15 amino acids. The CDR3 is CASSYQEAGGNTIYF. CDR3 DNA: TGTGCCAGCAGTTACCAGGAAGCGGGTGGAAACACCATATATTTT.

This clone was seen a few times. V gene TRBV6-4 combines with J gene TRBJ2-2, with 9 bases aligning to TRBD2. CDR3 size: 15 residues. Looked up from germline, CDR1 is MRHNA and CDR2 is SNTAGT. The V segment lost 3 bases and the J segment 1 base; nucleotides outside the gene matches: 0. CDR3 amino acids: CASSEREGNTGELFF. The CDR3 DNA reads as TGTGCCAGCAGTGAGCGGGAGGGGAACACCGGGGAGCTGTTTTTT.

This rearrangement joins TRBV6-4 to TRBJ1-6, with TRBD1 matching over 10 bases. V dropped 0 bases and J dropped 10; count of bases not matched to a gene: 0. CDR1 and CDR2 (germline): MRHNA, SNTAGT. CDR3 size: 14 residues. CDR3 in DNA: TGTGCCAGCAGTGACTCGACAGGGGGCTCACCCCTCCACTTT. Translation gives CASSDSTGGSPLHF.

The chain is built from TRBV19 and TRBJ2-2; D unresolved. V lost 7 bases, J lost 0 bases, and 0 bases lay in between. There are 11 residues in the CDR3. Germline-derived CDR1 and CDR2 are LNHDA and SQIVND (reference sequence). The DNA for the CDR3 is TGTGCCAGTACGAACACCGGGGAGCTGTTTTTT. As protein: CASTNTGELFF.

The chain recombines TRBV6-1 with TRBJ1-6; 9 bases are shared with TRBD1. The V segment lost 5 bases and the J segment 6 bases; nucleotides outside the gene matches: 2. Germline loops: CDR1 MNHNS, CDR2 SASEGT. This CDR3 region has 14 residues. CDR3: CASSRQGGNSPLHF. CDR3 nucleotide sequence: TGTGCCAGCAGTCGACAGGGGGGTAATTCACCCCTCCACTTT.

This chain connects TRBV5-4 to TRBJ2-1; 8 bases are shared with TRBD2. CDR3 length equals 20 residues. The J segment lost 0 bases and the V segment lost 3 bases, leaving 17 bases of the junction unmatched. Germline assignment: CDR1 SGHNT and CDR2 YYREEE (reference sequence). In DNA form, the CDR3 reads TGTGCCAGCAGCTCCTCCCCCCGGCGGCCGGGAGGGCACTCCTACAATGAGCAGTTCTTC. Amino acids: CASSSSPRRPGGHSYNEQFF.

The genes are TRBV7-2 and TRBJ2-5, with D perhaps matching TRBD2 (7 bases). The germline CDR1 and CDR2 sequences are SGHTA and FQGNSA. This CDR3 comprises 14 residues. The V and J ends lost 7 bases and 3 bases respectively, with 15 bases between them. The CDR3 loop reads CASTGGKGEETQYF. DNA of the CDR3: TGTGCCAGCACCGGGGGGAAGGGGGAAGAGACCCAGTACTTC.

The chain couples TRBV7-9 to TRBJ2-5, with TRBD2 matching 8 bases. The CDR3 totals 17 residues. J gave up 2 bases and V 1 base, and 9 bases lay outside the gene matches. Per the germline V gene, CDR1 is SEHNR and CDR2 is FQNEAQ (reference sequence). The DNA of the CDR3 is TGTGCCAGCAGCTTAGGGGGACTAGGAGCCCCTCAAGAGACCCAGTACTTC. Translating gives CASSLGGLGAPQETQYF. Drawing the rest from reference TRBV7-9 and TRBJ2-5, the complete variable domain is DTGVSQNPRHKITKRGQNVTFRCDPISEHNRLYWYRQTLGQGPEFLTYFQNEAQLEKSRLLSDRFSAERPKGSFSTLEIQRTEQGDSAMYLCASSLGGLGAPQETQYFGPGTRLLVL.

This clone was observed a single time. The chain has TRBV9 and TRBJ1-1, with a possible D match to TRBD1 (5 bases). The CDR3 extends over 13 amino acids. Trimming took off 2 bases at V and 1 base at J, with 6 bases between the two ends. The V gene's germline CDR1 is SGDLS and CDR2 YYNGEE. Written as DNA, the CDR3 is TGTGCCAGCAGCGTCACAGGGAACACTGAAGCTTTCTTT. Translated: CASSVTGNTEAFF.

The chain is built from TRBV6-4 and TRBJ1-1; D is unresolved. The CDR3 covers 13 residues. Per the germline V gene, CDR1 is MRHNA and CDR2 is SNTAGT. Between the trimmed V and J ends, which lost 6 bases and 1 base, there was a span of 9 bases. This chain's CDR3 is CASSVRSNTEAFF. The CDR3 DNA follows: TGTGCCAGCAGCGTCAGATCGAACACTGAAGCTTTCTTT.